This TCR beta chain was recovered during a study of cytomegalovirus exposure and HLA in healthy donors. General study points: Reportedly, HLA-A and HLA-B alleles of most subjects were accurately predicted from TCR beta.

A word on this clone: Its antigen is still unknown.

Use of 60 Vbeta and 13 Jbeta primers characterized the PCR. Assay: immunoSEQ multiplex PCR; the TCRdb copy retains only in-frame clones and omits some. This sample contains approximately 45,000 clones. Germline values: CDR1 SQVTM, CDR2 ANQGSEA. The CDR3 has 13 residues. With 1 base removed from V and 1 base from J, the gap between germline ends came to 8 bases. The specimen was PBMCs. The V gene is TRBV29-1, the J gene TRBJ2-7; no definite D call. This sequence originates from a male donor in good health and CMV-seronegative. CDR3 protein: CSVEGAYSYEQYF. Written as DNA, the CDR3 is TGCAGCGTTGAAGGTGCGTATTCCTACGAGCAGTACTTC.